This TCR beta chain was retrieved from a study of regulatory T cells in long-lasting Graves disease. Broader study findings: The sample size was small, and this may have reduced accuracy.

CDR3 size: 14 residues. From germline, CDR1 is SNHLY and CDR2 FYNNEI. V dropped 7 bases and J dropped 3 bases, with 13 bases sitting between them. In building TCR beta libraries, iRepertoire HTBI primers were used together with Arm-PCR of CDR3 regions. TCRdb reprocessed the multiplex PCR reads via MiXCR and lists one record per CDR3 protein. The sample lists more than 650,000 distinct CDR3 sequences; around 32% were seen once. This clonotype was recorded many times. The antigen is unknown. Time point specified: persistent/refractory GD, antithyroid drugs over 5 years with positive TRAb. Scientists built the TCR library using RNA that was extracted from PBMCs. Each of the patients was recruited from an endocrinology department situated in Xi'an, China.

This chain links TRBV2 with TRBJ1-5; no firm D call. This receptor was obtained from a female donor with Graves disease. The input for sequencing was peripheral blood mononuclear cells (PBMCs), taken when the disease was refractory, from a patient treated with antithyroid drugs. The CDR3 DNA follows: TGTGCCAGCACCCTTGGACGGGTCAATCAGCCCCAGCATTTT. Amino acid sequence: CASTLGRVNQPQHF. The whole variable domain, filled in from reference TRBV2 and TRBJ1-5, reads EPEVTQTPSHQVTQMGQEVILRCVPISNHLYFYWYRQILGQKVEFLVSFYNNEISEKSEIFDDQFSVERPDGSNFTLKIRSTKLEDSAMYFCASTLGRVNQPQHFGDGTRLSIL.